This T cell receptor beta chain is from a study of blood T cell repertoires in COVID-19. Overall study: The samples span acute and convalescent COVID-19 from the United States, Italy and Spain.

The V and J ends lost 4 bases and 4 bases, in that order; junction bases with no gene match: 4. The CDR3 loop spans 15 amino acids. Germline CDR1 is MGHRA and CDR2 is YSYEKL. Original methodology: The assay estimated nucleated cells by amplifying reference gene primers. Sequencing used immunoSEQ multiplex PCR; TCRdb keeps in-frame clones, though not all of them. The V and J calls and clone size are taken from that table; D and trimming were inferred from the DNA. The sample records some 460,000 clones, roughly 91% being singletons. The sequence was collected from a woman aged 30 to 39 with acute or convalescent COVID-19. The chain has TRBV4-1 and TRBJ2-3; 11 bases agree with TRBD2. Sample: peripheral blood. The DNA of the CDR3 is TGCGCCAGCAGCCGACTAGCGGGGATGGCAGATACGCAGTATTTT. Translation: CASSRLAGMADTQYF.